This T cell receptor (beta chain) was recorded in a study of blood T cell repertoires in COVID-19. This clone turned up a few times. The Seattle patients, enrolled during active infection, were followed longitudinally. Measured with immunoSEQ multiplex PCR; TCRdb has only the in-frame clones, and not every one. The sample holds a few hundred thousand clones, approximately 88% seen once. Per the germline V gene, CDR1 is LGHNA and CDR2 is YNFKEQ. Losses at the gene ends were 4 bases for V and 4 bases for J; bases not matched to a gene: 9. This CDR3 is 15 amino acids long. The chain uses TRBV4-2 and TRBJ1-2; 7 nucleotides agree with TRBD1. Specimen: peripheral blood. The receptor was isolated from a woman in her seventies with COVID-19, enrolled during active disease. CDR3 loop: CASSPQKDRAYGYTF. The DNA of the CDR3 is TGTGCCAGCAGCCCTCAAAAAGACAGGGCCTATGGCTACACCTTC.